This TCR beta chain comes out of a study of tissue T cells after allogeneic stem cell transplantation. TCRdb keeps only in-frame clones here, not all; method: immunoSEQ multiplex PCR. This table holds some 22,000 clones, more than 65% found once. In regard to this clone: Its specificity is unknown. The gene symbols are mouse symbols. From the germline J gene comes the end of the CDR3, since the read stops 1 residue before it.

Overall study findings and caveats: In patients and mice, blood and spleen missed much of tissue repertoire. Within patients, tissue anatomy strongly shaped TCR repertoire composition. Alloreactivity or antigen specificity of tissue TCRs was not determined; some clones might be host cells. Across patients, clones rarely overlapped, yet motif clusters were shared tissue-specifically.

Germline V gene lookup returns CDR1 GKSSPN and CDR2 SITVG. The trim removed 4 bases at V and 4 bases at J, leaving 7 bases unmatched. CDR3 size: 15 residues. The gene calls are TRBV31 and TRBJ2-3; 11 bases are a match to TRBD1. Sequencing input: blood. This receptor was taken from a female BALB/c mouse in good health. These mice share the MHC haplotype H2-d. CDR3 residues: CAWKTGTGGTETLYF. Incomplete CDR3 DNA: TGTGCCTGGAAGACCGGGACAGGGGGAACAGAAACGCTGTAT.